These 21 T cell receptor beta chains were sequenced from one sample in a study of blood T cell repertoires in COVID-19. Clones were sequenced by immunoSEQ multiplex PCR, and TCRdb holds only the in-frame ones, with some missing. The table includes roughly 440,000 clones, approximately 88% detected once. Sequenced sample: peripheral blood. These receptors originate from a woman aged 50 to 60 with COVID-19, enrolled during active disease.

The chain is built from TRBV2 and TRBJ2-7; D is undetermined. CDR1 and CDR2 from the germline V gene are SNHLY and FYNNEI. The CDR3 has 11 residues. With 5 bases removed from V and 2 bases from J, the gap between germline ends came to 4 bases. CDR3 in amino acids: CASSQAYEQYF. CDR3 nucleotides: TGTGCCAGCAGTCAGGCCTACGAGCAGTACTTC. The full variable domain, rest sourced from reference TRBV2 and TRBJ2-7, is EPEVTQTPSHQVTQMGQEVILRCVPISNHLYFYWYRQILGQKVEFLVSFYNNEISEKSEIFDDQFSVERPDGSNFTLKIRSTKLEDSAMYFCASSQAYEQYFGPGTRLTVT.

The rearrangement uses TRBV5-1 and TRBJ1-2, with D perhaps TRBD1 (6 bases). The CDR3 sequence is 14 residues long. Trimming took 5 bases from V and 4 from J, leaving 15 bases between them. CDR1 and CDR2 from the germline V gene are SGHRS and YFSETQ. The CDR3 protein is CASRKGDQGYGYTF. The CDR3 nucleotides are TGCGCCAGCAGAAAGGGGGACCAGGGCTATGGCTACACCTTC.

V gene TRBV5-1 combines with J gene TRBJ1-4; 10 nucleotides align to TRBD1. CDR1 and CDR2 (germline): SGHRS, YFSETQ. V lost 3 bases, J lost 8 bases, and 4 bases stayed unmatched. The CDR3 covers 14 residues. The CDR3, as DNA: TGCGCCAGCAGCTCCGGGACAGGGGAGGAAAAACTGTTTTTT. Translating gives CASSSGTGEEKLFF. Supplemented by reference TRBV5-1 and TRBJ1-4, the full variable domain reads KAGVTQTPRYLIKTRGQQVTLSCSPISGHRSVSWYQQTPGQGLQFLFEYFSETQRNKGNFPGRFSGRQFSNSRSEMNVSTLELGDSALYLCASSSGTGEEKLFFGSGTQLSVL.

Notes on this clone: The identical CDR3 is also encoded by other nucleotide sequences in the sample. The genes are TRBV9 and TRBJ1-2; 7 bases fit TRBD1. CDR1 SGDLS and CDR2 YYNGEE come from the germline V gene. Unmatched junction bases numbered 4, after V lost 0 bases and J lost 5 bases. The CDR3 spans 14 residues. This chain's CDR3 is CASSVGTGAYGYTF. DNA of the CDR3: TGTGCCAGCAGCGTAGGGACAGGAGCTTATGGCTACACCTTC.

The CDR3 DNA is TGTGCCAGCAGCGTAGGTGGACAGGGCAACTATGGCTACACCTTC. Its translation: CASSVGGQGNYGYTF. The rearrangement joins TRBV9 to TRBJ1-2, with 8 bases lining up with TRBD1. Germline CDR1 SGDLS, CDR2 YYNGEE. V trimming: 0 bases; J trimming: 2 bases; junction bases outside the gene matches: 3. The CDR3 is 15 residues long.

Remarks on this clone: The sample has other DNA sequences that encode this CDR3 too. The rearrangement joins TRBV6-1 to TRBJ2-7; D gene ambiguous. The V gene's germline CDR1 is MNHNS and CDR2 SASEGT. This CDR3 comprises 13 residues. Trimming cost V 3 bases and J 0 bases, with 6 bases left between them. The CDR3 loop is CASSEGHSYEQYF. The CDR3 DNA reads as TGTGCCAGCAGTGAGGGCCACTCCTACGAGCAGTACTTC.

This clone was counted a single time. The chain employs TRBV7-6 and TRBJ2-3; TRBD1 matches 7 bases. With V trimmed by 2 bases and J by 7 bases, 6 bases remained unmatched. The CDR3 is 14 amino acids. Germline loops: CDR1 SGHVS, CDR2 FNYEAQ. DNA of the CDR3: TGTGCCAGCAGCTTAAGACAGGGTTACCATACGCAGTATTTT. The encoded protein is CASSLRQGYHTQYF.

This chain links TRBV4-1 with TRBJ2-3; D might be TRBD2 (5 bases). V lost 0 bases, J lost 2 bases, and 9 bases lay in between. The CDR3 spans 15 residues. The germline V gene has CDR1 MGHRA and CDR2 YSYEKL. CDR3 sequence reads: CASSQDGGPTDTQYF. CDR3 DNA: TGCGCCAGCAGCCAAGATGGAGGACCCACAGATACGCAGTATTTT.

This clone was detected only once. The chain carries TRBV6-5 and TRBJ1-1, with D uncertain. Germline V gene lookup returns CDR1 MNHEY and CDR2 SVGAGI. V was shortened by 3 bases and J by 6 bases, with 14 bases between the two germline ends. The CDR3 extends over 14 amino acids. CDR3 sequence: CASSYIRAAAEAFF. The CDR3 DNA is TGTGCCAGCAGTTATATACGAGCCGCCGCTGAAGCTTTCTTT.

The chain combines TRBV10-3 with TRBJ1-4; the match to TRBD1 covers 7 bases. Per the germline V gene, CDR1 is ENHRY and CDR2 is SYGVKD. Germline trimming cut 8 bases from V and 11 bases from J; bases unmatched to any gene: 8. This CDR3 is built from 12 residues. The CDR3 here is CAIGQGGDKLFF. In nucleotides, the CDR3 is TGTGCCATCGGGCAGGGGGGCGATAAACTGTTTTTT.

This clone was counted a single time. This chain connects TRBV23-1 to TRBJ1-2, with 9 bases aligning to TRBD1. TRBV23-1 is sorted into the ORF group, with uncertain function. The J segment lost 1 base and the V segment lost 3 bases, leaving 12 bases of the junction unmatched. This CDR3 comprises 18 residues. This chain's CDR3 is CASSHPTGGPIYNYGYTF. The CDR3 nucleotides are TGCGCCAGCAGTCACCCGACAGGGGGACCAATATATAACTATGGCTACACCTTC.

The chain carries TRBV5-6 and TRBJ1-2, with a possible D match to TRBD1 (5 bases). Trimming removed 9 bases from V and 7 bases from J, with 22 bases in between. This CDR3 has 14 residues. Germline V lookup: CDR1 SGHDT, CDR2 YYEEEE. Written as DNA, the CDR3 is TGTGCCACCTCGGGGGGACGGCCACCTCCTGGCTACACCTTC. This translates into CATSGGRPPPGYTF.

J is TRBJ2-3 and V is TRBV9; 8 bases map to TRBD1. This CDR3 is 12 amino acids long. V dropped 3 bases and J dropped 10; count of bases not matched to a gene: 4. From germline, CDR1 is SGDLS and CDR2 YYNGEE. The CDR3 region is CASSGTGGPQYF. The CDR3 nucleotides read TGTGCCAGCAGCGGCACAGGGGGTCCGCAGTATTTT.

A note on this clone: The sample holds other DNA sequences that translate to the same CDR3. CDR3 region: CASRGPGDYGYTF. CDR3 bases: TGTGCCAGCAGGGGACCAGGGGACTATGGCTACACCTTC. The chain is built from TRBV6-5 and TRBJ1-2, with a weak D call TRBD1 (6 bases). Trimming pared 6 bases from V and 3 bases from J, leaving 11 bases between. CDR1 and CDR2 from the germline V gene are MNHEY and SVGAGI. This CDR3 is 13 amino acids long.

The chain joins TRBV7-2 to TRBJ2-1, with D uncertain. CDR3 length: 14 residues. The V gene lost 2 bases and the J gene lost 5 bases, with 10 bases spanning the gap. Germline CDR1 and CDR2: SGHTA and FQGNSA. The CDR3 region is CASSLLAPHNEQFF. CDR3 DNA sequence: TGTGCCAGCAGCTTATTGGCCCCCCACAATGAGCAGTTCTTC.

The rearrangement links TRBV6-5 to TRBJ1-1; TRBD1 might be the D (6 bases). This CDR3 region has 14 residues. Trimming removed 2 bases from V and 0 bases from J, with 7 bases in between. Germline loops: CDR1 MNHEY, CDR2 SVGAGI. CDR3 loop: CASSYQGMNTEAFF. CDR3 sequence (DNA): TGTGCCAGCAGTTACCAGGGGATGAACACTGAAGCTTTCTTT.

This clone was counted a single time. J is TRBJ1-2 and V is TRBV10-3; 9 bases line up with TRBD1. Germline V CDR1 and CDR2: ENHRY, SYGVKD. V lost 6 bases and J lost 2; bases outside the gene matches: 4. This CDR3 is 14 amino acids long. For the CDR3, the DNA is TGTGCCATCAGCCCCGGGACAGGGAACTATGGCTACACCTTC. This sequence encodes CAISPGTGNYGYTF.

Remarks on this clone: This CDR3 is also generated by other DNA sequences in the sample. J is TRBJ1-1 and V is TRBV10-3; TRBD1 matches at 7 bases. Germline CDR1 is ENHRY and CDR2 is SYGVKD. The J segment lost 1 base and the V segment lost 3 bases, leaving 5 bases of the junction unmatched. There are 15 residues in the CDR3. As DNA, the CDR3 is TGTGCCATCAGTGAACCTGGACAGGCGAACACTGAAGCTTTCTTT. Translation gives CAISEPGQANTEAFF.

The chain links TRBV11-1 to TRBJ1-6; TRBD1 aligns across 7 bases. The germline gives CDR1 SGHAT, CDR2 FQDESV (reference sequence). This CDR3 spans 16 amino acids. J gave up 2 bases and V 8 bases, and 9 bases lay outside the gene matches. The CDR3, as DNA: TGTGCCAGCTCCGAAATCGGGACAGCCTATAATTCACCCCTCCACTTT. It translates to CASSEIGTAYNSPLHF.

This clone was seen only a few times. The V call is TRBV2, the J call TRBJ2-7, with D maybe TRBD2 (7 bases). Looked up from germline, CDR1 is SNHLY and CDR2 is FYNNEI. CDR3 size: 12 residues. V shed 8 bases and J shed 4 bases, with 12 bases lying between them. CDR3 DNA sequence: TGTGCCAGCCGGGGAGGGGGGTACGAGCAGTACTTC. It codes for CASRGGGYEQYF. Full variable domain (rest looked up from reference TRBV2 and TRBJ2-7): EPEVTQTPSHQVTQMGQEVILRCVPISNHLYFYWYRQILGQKVEFLVSFYNNEISEKSEIFDDQFSVERPDGSNFTLKIRSTKLEDSAMYFCASRGGGYEQYFGPGTRLTVT.

The rearrangement uses TRBV7-3 and TRBJ2-7, with TRBD1 matching over 12 bases. V trimming: 5 bases; J trimming: 4 bases; junction bases outside the gene matches: 6. The CDR3 has 15 residues. The V gene's germline CDR1 is SGHTA and CDR2 FQGTGA. The CDR3 sequence is CASSPGQGAEYEQYF. CDR3 nucleotides: TGTGCCAGCAGCCCGGGACAGGGGGCTGAGTACGAGCAGTACTTC.